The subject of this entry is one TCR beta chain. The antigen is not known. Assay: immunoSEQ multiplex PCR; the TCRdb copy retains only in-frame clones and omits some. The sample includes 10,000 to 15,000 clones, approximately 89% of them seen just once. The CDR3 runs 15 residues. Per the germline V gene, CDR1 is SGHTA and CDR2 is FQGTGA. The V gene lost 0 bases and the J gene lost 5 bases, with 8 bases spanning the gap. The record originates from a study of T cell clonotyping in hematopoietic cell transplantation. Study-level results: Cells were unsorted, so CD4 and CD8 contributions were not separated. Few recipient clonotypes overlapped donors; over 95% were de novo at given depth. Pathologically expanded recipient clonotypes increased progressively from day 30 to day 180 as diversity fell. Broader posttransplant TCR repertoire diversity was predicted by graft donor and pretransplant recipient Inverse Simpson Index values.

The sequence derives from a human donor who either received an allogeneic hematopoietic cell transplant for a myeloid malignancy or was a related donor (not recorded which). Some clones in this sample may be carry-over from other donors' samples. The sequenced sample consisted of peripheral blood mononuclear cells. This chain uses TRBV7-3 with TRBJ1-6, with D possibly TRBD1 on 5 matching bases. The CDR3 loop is CASSLTGLDNSPLHF. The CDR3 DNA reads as TGTGCCAGCAGCTTAACGGGACTGGATAATTCACCCCTCCACTTT.